This T cell receptor beta chain is drawn from a study of shared clonotypes between healthy human individuals (dated by TCRdb to 2020 to 2022). Study-wide context: A few men and two women, aged 18 to 49 years, made up the cohort. To increase sequencing depth and limit assay-specific biases, TCR repertoire library preparation and sequencing were carried out by different laboratories using diverse techniques. Per donor, leukapheresis produced somewhere between about 0.94 and 8.9 billion PBMCs. To estimate repertoire size and how much clonotypes are shared between individuals, the study performed deep sequencing of blood TCR repertoires from five healthy adults. Per donor, three plates each were used for CD4 naive and CD4 memory, two for CD8 naive, and one for CD8 memory. What the research found in general, with its limitations: Pairwise subsampling indicated that sequencing depth was expected to affect the degree of clonotype sharing among donors. Sharing across a few donors was observed for 5% to 6.5% of naive CD4, less than 4% of naive CD8, 2% to 2.5% of memory CD4, and about 0.38% of memory CD8 clonotypes. Because the study included only a small number of donors, the genetic and exposure-history diversity represented was limited. Sampling was limited to blood, and TCR repertoires in tissue likely differ from TCR repertoires in blood. Estimated clonotype richness was generally larger for naive than for memory subsets. Incomplete sequencing was indicated by rarefaction of sorted-subset datasets, despite the large sequencing depth. Compared with non-shared clonotypes, the clonotypes found in all four sorted-subset donors had higher generation probabilities.

A remark on this clone: Its antigen target is currently unknown. No much larger clonotype is one base removed from it; base qualities were not supplied. Other DNA sequences in this specimen translate into the identical CDR3.

From a lookup of the germline V gene (reference sequence), CDR1 and CDR2 are SGHAT and FQDESV. Inclusive of the bounding cysteine and phenylalanine, the CDR3 is 15 residues long. The CDR3 DNA has 45 bases and is translated from base 1. V is reduced by 3 bases and J by 1 base, leaving a spacing of 7 bases between them. Donors were healthy HIV-negative adults with no recently reported acute infections or vaccinations. Every donor was a Caucasian adult residing in Nashville, Tennessee, USA. CD4+ T cells were enriched by magnetic negative selection, after which naive cells were positively selected on CD45RA and the negative fraction was taken as the memory subset. After blood collection by leukapheresis, PBMCs were isolated using Ficoll-Histopaque density gradient centrifugation and then cryopreserved in the vapor phase of liquid nitrogen. Analytical flow cytometry was used to check the purity and quantity of every magnetically sorted T cell population. From each sorted fraction, genomic DNA was isolated and quantified by UV absorbance on a Nanodrop 2000c.

Using the deep immunoSEQ assay, multiplex PCR amplified TCR CDR3 regions from genomic DNA. Genomic DNA extracted from each cell subset was distributed evenly over all wells of several immunoSEQ 96-well plates, and each plate served as one replicate. For sorted subsets, approximately 210 ng of genomic DNA, equivalent to 25,000 to 35,000 T cell genomes, went into each replicate PCR. Purified libraries were measured with a Qubit 3.0 fluorometer, size-checked on a Bioanalyzer 2100, and measured again with the KAPA Library Quantification kit. Every immunoSEQ 96-well plate was sequenced on a separate single-read 150-cycle Illumina NextSeq 550 flow cell. Turning to the authors' computational methods: Because only junctional sequences without quality scores were contained in the immunoSEQ output, filtering matching that applied to full-length reads could not be performed. To assign V/J genes and CDR3, sequences were annotated using PyIR, a Python wrapper for IgBLAST v1.9, with IMGT germline references. Reads were filtered out if the reads had weak V/J assignments (E-value above 1e-6), no CDR3, stop codons, out-of-frame junctions, or ambiguous translated residues. V3J clonotypes were defined as sequences sharing the same inferred V gene, J gene, and CDR3 amino acid sequence. The percentage overlap between two repertoires was calculated by dividing the number of shared unique clonotypes by the size of the smaller repertoire. Three approaches were used to assess repertoire richness: RTK rarefaction, the Chao1 estimator, and Recon v2.1 estimates of unobserved clonotypes. Generation probabilities were computed with OLGA for all TCRbeta clonotypes obtained by the gDNA method from several donors. TCRdb stores this immuneACCESS table with in-frame sequences only. Part of the clones is absent; in the studies checked, under half of the shortfall reflects unresolved V genes, and no reason is known for the rest. V and J calls and clone size are given by that table; D and trimming were obtained from the DNA. Recorded for this sample are 2 million to 3 million clones; 93% of them occurred a single time. The leading ten clones occupy 0.36% of the sample.

The rearranged segments are TRBV11-1 and TRBJ2-6; the D gene cannot be resolved reliably. The source material was naive CD4+ T cells from PBMCs. The label giving this sample's cell subset or site can be read as: CD45RA+ positively selected. The receptor was isolated from a man aged 18-30 years in good health. Some clones in this sample may be carry-over from other donors' samples. The CDR3 is CASSFGGSGANVLTF. Read as DNA, the sequence is TGTGCCAGCAGCTTCGGCGGATCTGGGGCCAACGTCCTGACTTTC.